Below are 16 T cell receptor beta chains sequenced from a single sample in a study of CD8 T cells in ankylosing spondylitis. Study findings and constraints: Characteristic of ankylosing spondylitis blood, it appeared, was a TCR beta motif comprising several highly homologous variants.

MiXCR was run by TCRdb on the 5' RACE reads, yielding one entry per CDR3 protein. The sample yields more than 300,000 distinct CDR3 sequences, less than 10% seen once. These receptors are not linked to any known antigen. Sequenced: blood, either unsorted or a sorted T cell fraction (not recorded which). These receptors were collected from a male donor with ankylosing spondylitis.

This chain connects TRBV18 to TRBJ1-5; D is unresolved. V lost 6 bases, J lost 6 bases, and 12 bases lay in between. This CDR3 spans 13 amino acids. The germline V gene has CDR1 KGHSH and CDR2 LQKENI. Here the CDR3 reads CASSPDPGQPQHF. The CDR3 DNA is TGTGCCAGCTCGCCCGACCCGGGTCAGCCCCAGCATTTT.

This clonotype was seen a handful of times. The rearrangement uses TRBV7-8 and TRBJ2-7; 7 bases match TRBD1. The V segment lost 4 bases and the J segment 1 base; nucleotides outside the gene matches: 4. Germline V lookup: CDR1 SGHVS, CDR2 FQNEAQ. The length of the CDR3 is 14 residues. CDR3 coding DNA: TGTGCCAGCAGCTACCGACAGGGTTCCTACGAGCAGTACTTC. Translated, it gives CASSYRQGSYEQYF.

The table lists this clonotype with a few counts. This chain links TRBV12-3 or TRBV12-4 with TRBJ2-1; possibly TRBD2 for D (6 bases). Trimming took off 5 bases at V and 6 bases at J, with 26 bases between the two ends. The CDR3 runs 18 residues. The CDR3 DNA is TGTGCCAGCAGTCTTTTCCGGGGGTTCTCGCCCTCGGGCAATGAGCAGTTCTTC. Amino acid sequence: CASSLFRGFSPSGNEQFF.

The sample holds a few counts of this clonotype. The chain combines TRBV5-6 with TRBJ2-7, with TRBD1 identical over 7 bases. V was clipped by 0 bases and J by 1 base; unmatched bases: 10. The CDR3 totals 17 residues. The germline gives CDR1 SGHDT, CDR2 YYEEEE. CDR3 sequence (DNA): TGTGCCAGCAGCTTGGGCATCGGACCAGGGGGATCCTACGAGCAGTACTTC. This encodes CASSLGIGPGGSYEQYF.

There are a few counts of this clonotype. Here the CDR3 reads CASSLGAGANTEAFF. The CDR3 DNA is TGCGCCAGCAGCTTGGGGGCCGGGGCGAACACTGAAGCTTTCTTT. The V and J genes are TRBV5-1 and TRBJ1-1; possibly TRBD1 for D (5 bases). Per germline, CDR1 SGHRS and CDR2 YFSETQ. The CDR3 runs 15 residues. Trimming shortened V by 0 bases and J by 1 base, and 10 bases separated the two germline ends.

This clonotype has only a few counts. The chain couples TRBV6-1 to TRBJ2-2; D is possibly TRBD2 (5 bases). V was pared by 10 bases and J by 0 bases, with 12 bases between. The germline V gene encodes CDR1 MNHNS and CDR2 SASEGT. The CDR3 covers 14 residues. The CDR3 bases are TGTGCCACCCGACTAATTACGAACACCGGGGAGCTGTTTTTT. Its protein is CATRLITNTGELFF.

This clonotype showed up many times. The chain links TRBV6-1 to TRBJ2-2, with 7 bases aligning to TRBD1. Germline CDR1 reads MNHNS; CDR2 reads SASEGT. The length of the CDR3 is 14 residues. V shed 6 bases, J shed 1 base, and the junction held 2 bases outside the gene matches. The chain's CDR3 is CASSWDRNTGELFF. CDR3 DNA: TGTGCCAGCAGCTGGGACAGGAACACCGGGGAGCTGTTTTTT.

V usage is TRBV12-3 or TRBV12-4 and J usage is TRBJ2-1; TRBD2 is a possible D gene (6 bases). Trimming removed 1 base from V and 6 bases from J, with 13 bases in between. The CDR3 is made up of 15 amino acids. The CDR3 DNA reads TGTGCCAGCAGTTTAGTTTTCTCGGGAGCCAATGAGCAGTTCTTC. Translation: CASSLVFSGANEQFF.

The V gene is TRBV5-1, the J gene TRBJ2-7; D gene uncertain. V was shortened by 0 bases and J by 6 bases, with 13 bases between the two germline ends. The germline V gene encodes CDR1 SGHRS and CDR2 YFSETQ. The length of the CDR3 is 14 residues. As DNA, the CDR3 is TGCGCCAGCAGCTTGGGACTGGAGCTTCTCGAGCAGTACTTC. It yields the protein CASSLGLELLEQYF.

This clonotype was seen many times. This rearrangement joins TRBV9 to TRBJ2-3, with a possible D match to TRBD2 (6 bases). CDR1 SGDLS and CDR2 YYNGEE come from the germline V gene. There are 14 residues in the CDR3. Trimming pared 7 bases from V and 2 bases from J, leaving 14 bases between. CDR3 sequence (DNA): TGTGCCAGCTCTCGTGGGGACTCCACAGATACGCAGTATTTT. This encodes CASSRGDSTDTQYF.

V and J are TRBV5-1 and TRBJ2-1, with 8 bases matching TRBD1. CDR1 and CDR2 (germline): SGHRS, YFSETQ. The V gene end was trimmed by 3 bases and the J gene end by 9 bases; junction bases not matched to a gene: 5. This CDR3 has 13 amino acids. The chain's CDR3 is CASSSTGDLEQFF. The CDR3, as DNA: TGCGCCAGCAGCTCGACAGGGGATCTTGAGCAGTTCTTC.

A remark on this clonotype: The missing conserved phenylalanine or tryptophan at the end of this CDR3 makes a read error likely. The J gene is TRBJ2-1, the V gene TRBV9, with a tentative D call TRBD1 (5 bases). V was shortened by 2 bases and J by 7 bases, with 10 bases between the two germline ends. The germline V gene encodes CDR1 SGDLS and CDR2 YYNGEE. This CDR3 spans 13 amino acids. The CDR3 DNA reads as TGTGCCAGCAGCGTCACTAACAGGAATGAGCAGTTCTAC. This encodes CASSVTNRNEQFY.

This clonotype was detected a few times. This chain connects TRBV7-2 to TRBJ2-3; 9 bases fit TRBD2. The junction had 3 bases not matched to a gene; V was cut back by 2 bases and J by 6 bases. From germline, CDR1 is SGHTA and CDR2 FQGNSA. There are 14 residues in the CDR3. The DNA for the CDR3 is TGTGCCAGCAGCTTATTGCTAGCGGGGGATACGCAGTATTTT. It encodes CASSLLLAGDTQYF.

The table lists this clonotype with a few counts. This sequence joins TRBV4-2 and TRBJ2-7, with a weak D call TRBD2 (6 bases). Germline V gives CDR1 LGHNA, CDR2 YNFKEQ. V lost 1 base and J 6 bases, leaving 10 bases between the germline ends. CDR3 length: 13 residues. The CDR3 DNA reads TGTGCCAGCAGCCAAGTGGGCGGGACCGAGCAGTACTTC. Translated, it gives CASSQVGGTEQYF.

In its sample, this clonotype was seen a few times. The CDR3 DNA reads as TGTGCCAGTAGCTCGACAGGGACGGGGGAAGCTTTCTTT. Its protein is CASSSTGTGEAFF. The rearrangement joins TRBV19 to TRBJ1-1; 7 positions match TRBD1. After removal of 6 bases from V and 8 bases from J, the junction contained 9 bases not matched to a gene. The germline V gene has CDR1 LNHDA and CDR2 SQIVND (reference sequence). The CDR3 sequence is 13 residues long.

This clonotype was observed at least ten times. The chain has TRBV29-1 and TRBJ2-2, with D perhaps matching TRBD2 (5 bases). The CDR3 extends over 16 amino acids. V shed 5 bases and J shed 0 bases, with 16 bases lying between them. Germline values: CDR1 SQVTM, CDR2 ANQGSEA. The CDR3 coding sequence is TGCAGCGTTCGAAAGTCGGAGCGGACGAACACCGGGGAGCTGTTTTTT. This sequence encodes CSVRKSERTNTGELFF.